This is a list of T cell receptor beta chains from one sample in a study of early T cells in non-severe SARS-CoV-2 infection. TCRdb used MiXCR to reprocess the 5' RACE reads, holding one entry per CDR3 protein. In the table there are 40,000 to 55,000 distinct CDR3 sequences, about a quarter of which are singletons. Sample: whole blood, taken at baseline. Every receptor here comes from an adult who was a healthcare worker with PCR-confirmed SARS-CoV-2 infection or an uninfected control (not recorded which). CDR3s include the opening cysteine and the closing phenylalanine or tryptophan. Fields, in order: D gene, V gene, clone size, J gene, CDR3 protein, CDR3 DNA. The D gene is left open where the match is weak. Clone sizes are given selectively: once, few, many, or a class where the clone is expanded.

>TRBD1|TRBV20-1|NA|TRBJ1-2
CSATPDRAVYGYTF
TGCAGTGCTACCCCTGACAGGGCGGTTTATGGCTACACCTTC
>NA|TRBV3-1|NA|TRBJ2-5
CASSRTMETQYF
TGTGCCAGCAGTCGGACTATGGAGACCCAGTACTTC
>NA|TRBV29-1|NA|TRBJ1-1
CSAEVTHRDTEAFF
TGCAGCGCTGAGGTCACCCACAGGGACACTGAAGCTTTCTTT
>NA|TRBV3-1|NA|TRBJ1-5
CASSQKQGQPQHF
TGTGCCAGCAGCCAAAAACAGGGTCAGCCCCAGCATTTT
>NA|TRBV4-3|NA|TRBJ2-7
CASSQDPENSYEQYF
TGCGCCAGCAGCCAAGATCCGGAGAACTCCTACGAGCAGTACTTC
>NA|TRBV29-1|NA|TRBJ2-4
CSVGGDIQYF
TGCAGCGTTGGGGGGGACATTCAGTACTTC
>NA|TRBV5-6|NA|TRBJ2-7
CASGLRRKSSYEQYF
TGTGCCAGCGGACTCCGACGGAAGAGCTCCTACGAGCAGTACTTC
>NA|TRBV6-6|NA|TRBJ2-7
CASSYLDGGTYEQYF
TGTGCCAGCAGTTATCTCGACGGGGGAACCTACGAGCAGTACTTC
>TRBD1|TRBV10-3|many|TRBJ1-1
CAISESGQGLGTEAFF
TGTGCCATCAGTGAGTCGGGACAGGGTCTGGGCACTGAAGCTTTCTTT
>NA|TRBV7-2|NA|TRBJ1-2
CASSPSRDYGYTF
TGTGCCAGCAGCCCCAGTAGGGACTATGGCTACACCTTC
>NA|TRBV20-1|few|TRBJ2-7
CSARAWGRNEQYF
TGCAGTGCTAGAGCTTGGGGGAGAAACGAGCAGTACTTC
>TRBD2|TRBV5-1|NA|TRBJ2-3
CASSAATSGGADTQYF
TGCGCCAGCAGCGCCGCGACTAGCGGGGGGGCAGATACGCAGTATTTT
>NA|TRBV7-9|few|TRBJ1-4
CASSHLEGGRANEKLFF
TGTGCCAGCAGCCACTTGGAGGGAGGGAGAGCTAATGAAAAACTGTTTTTT
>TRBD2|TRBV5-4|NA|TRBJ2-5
CASSLPGGRQETQYF
TGTGCCAGCAGCTTGCCGGGGGGAAGGCAAGAGACCCAGTACTTC
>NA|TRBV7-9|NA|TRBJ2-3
CASSLSGLSTDTQYF
TGTGCCAGCAGCTTAAGTGGACTGAGCACAGATACGCAGTATTTT
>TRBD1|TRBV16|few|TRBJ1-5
CASSRQGINQPQHF
TGTGCCAGCAGCCGACAGGGGATTAATCAGCCCCAGCATTTT
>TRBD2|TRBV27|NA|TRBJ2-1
CASSVLAGGSYNEQFF
TGTGCCAGCAGTGTACTAGCGGGGGGCTCCTACAATGAGCAGTTCTTC
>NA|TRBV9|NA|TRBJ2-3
CASSVDLDTQYF
TGTGCCAGCAGCGTAGATCTGGATACGCAGTATTTT
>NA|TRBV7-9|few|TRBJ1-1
CASSFGGYEAFF
TGTGCCAGCAGCTTTGGGGGGTATGAAGCTTTCTTT
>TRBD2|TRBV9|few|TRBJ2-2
CASSASGSNTGELFF
TGTGCCAGCAGCGCTAGCGGGTCCAACACCGGGGAGCTGTTTTTT
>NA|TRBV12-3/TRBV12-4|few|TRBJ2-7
CASSFGVREQYF
TGTGCCAGCAGTTTCGGGGTACGCGAGCAGTACTTC
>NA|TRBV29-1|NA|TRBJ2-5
CSVEDSATVQETQYF
TGCAGCGTTGAAGATTCCGCGACAGTCCAAGAGACCCAGTACTTC
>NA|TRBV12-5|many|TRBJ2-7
CASGLVTPQYF
TGTGCTAGTGGTTTGGTAACTCCGCAGTACTTC
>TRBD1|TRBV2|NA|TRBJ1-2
CASSGDSNYGYTF
TGTGCCAGCAGCGGGGACAGTAACTATGGCTACACCTTC
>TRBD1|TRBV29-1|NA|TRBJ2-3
CSVALWTGATDTQYF
TGCAGCGTTGCGTTATGGACAGGGGCTACAGATACGCAGTATTTT
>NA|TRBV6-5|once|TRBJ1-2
CASRLTGRNGYTF
TGTGCCAGCAGGCTAACAGGGCGCAATGGCTACACCTTC
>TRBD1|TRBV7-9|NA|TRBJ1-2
CASSPLDRGSGYTF
TGTGCCAGCAGCCCCCTAGACAGGGGAAGTGGCTACACCTTC
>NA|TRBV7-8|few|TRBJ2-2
CASSLLATFNTGELFF
TGTGCCAGCAGCTTATTGGCTACATTTAACACCGGGGAGCTGTTTTTT
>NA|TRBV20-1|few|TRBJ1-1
CSAFTGNTEAFF
TGCAGTGCATTTACAGGTAACACTGAAGCTTTCTTT
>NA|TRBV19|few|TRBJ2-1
CASSLEVSSYNEQFF
TGTGCCAGTAGTTTAGAGGTAAGCTCCTACAATGAGCAGTTCTTC
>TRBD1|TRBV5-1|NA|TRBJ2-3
CASSGRDRATDTQYF
TGCGCCAGCAGCGGCCGGGACAGGGCCACAGATACGCAGTATTTT
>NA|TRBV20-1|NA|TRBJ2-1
CSARLPHRGTPNPLYNEQFF
TGCAGTGCTAGACTCCCCCACCGGGGGACCCCAAACCCTCTCTACAATGAGCAGTTCTTC
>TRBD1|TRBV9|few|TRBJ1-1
CASSAGTANTEAFF
TGTGCCAGCAGCGCCGGGACAGCCAACACTGAAGCTTTCTTT
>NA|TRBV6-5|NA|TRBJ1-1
CASSYSQMNTEAFF
TGTGCCAGCAGTTACTCGCAAATGAACACTGAAGCTTTCTTT
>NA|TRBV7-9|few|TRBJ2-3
CASSLGYADTQYF
TGTGCCAGCAGCTTAGGGTACGCAGATACGCAGTATTTT
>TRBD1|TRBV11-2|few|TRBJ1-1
CASSLDLQGAKTEAFF
TGTGCCAGCAGCTTAGATCTCCAGGGGGCAAAGACTGAAGCTTTCTTT
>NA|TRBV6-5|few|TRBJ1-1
CASSSAAGINPEAFF
TGTGCCAGCAGTTCCGCCGCAGGGATCAACCCTGAAGCTTTCTTT
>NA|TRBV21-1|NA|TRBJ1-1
CASSKAMLNTEAFF
TGTGCCAGCAGCAAAGCCATGCTGAACACTGAAGCTTTCTTT
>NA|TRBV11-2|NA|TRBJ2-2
CASSRQLNTGELFF
TGTGCCAGCAGTCGACAGTTAAACACCGGGGAGCTGTTTTTT
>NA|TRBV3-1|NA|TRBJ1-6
CASSPWGVDNSPLHF
TGTGCCAGCAGCCCCTGGGGAGTTGATAATTCACCCCTCCACTTT
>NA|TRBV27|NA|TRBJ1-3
CASSLSGGNGNTIYF
TGTGCCAGCAGTTTATCAGGGGGTAATGGAAACACCATATATTTT